Sequencing of this TCR beta chain was carried out in a study of T cells in Graves' hyperthyroidism and ophthalmopathy. In its sample, this clonotype was seen a few times. What it binds is unknown. Not enrolled were patients with uncontrolled infection, other autoimmune disease, pregnancy or lactation. Study-level findings and limits: It was a median about 7.1 months before onset that the model predicted ophthalmopathy.

RNA transcripts served as the template for amplifying TCR beta CDR3 regions. An initial round of RT-PCR targeting the TCR CDR3 relied on the HTBI primer set. TCRdb re-analysed the multiplex PCR reads in MiXCR, keeping a single row per CDR3 protein. The sample has about 640,000 distinct CDR3 sequences; about 45% are singletons. Sequenced: peripheral blood or thyroid tissue (not recorded which). The clonotype originates from an adult man with Graves' disease, either hyperthyroidism or ophthalmopathy (not recorded which).

This CDR3 reads CASARGQGEAFF. The CDR3 DNA sequence: TGTGCTAGTGCCCGAGGACAGGGTGAAGCTTTCTTT. V and J are TRBV12-5 and TRBJ1-1; TRBD1 matches 8 bases. With 7 bases clipped from V and 7 bases from J, the junction kept 5 bases outside the gene matches. The CDR3 has 12 amino acids. Germline-derived CDR1 and CDR2 are LGHNT and FRNRAP. The full variable domain, rest sourced from reference TRBV12-5 and TRBJ1-1, is DARVTQTPRHKVTEMGQEVTMRCQPILGHNTVFWYRQTMMQGLELLAYFRNRAPLDDSGMPKDRFSAEMPDATLATLKIQPSEPRDSAVYFCASARGQGEAFFGQGTRLTVV.